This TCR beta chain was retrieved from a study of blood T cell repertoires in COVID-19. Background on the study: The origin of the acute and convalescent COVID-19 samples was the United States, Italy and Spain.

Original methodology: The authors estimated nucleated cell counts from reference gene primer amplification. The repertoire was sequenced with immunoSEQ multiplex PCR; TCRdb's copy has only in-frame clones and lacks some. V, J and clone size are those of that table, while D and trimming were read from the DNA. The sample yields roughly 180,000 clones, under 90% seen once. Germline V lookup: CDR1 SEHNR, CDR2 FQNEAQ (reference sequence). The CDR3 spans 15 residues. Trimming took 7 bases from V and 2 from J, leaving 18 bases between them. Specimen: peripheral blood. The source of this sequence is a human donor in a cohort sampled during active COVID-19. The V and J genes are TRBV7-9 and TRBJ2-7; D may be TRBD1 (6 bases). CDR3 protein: CASILTGTYPYEQYF. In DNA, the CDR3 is TGTGCCAGCATCCTTACCGGGACATACCCCTACGAGCAGTACTTC.